The 21 T cell receptor beta chains below were found in one sample sequenced in a study of cytomegalovirus exposure and HLA in healthy donors. PCR involved 60 Vbeta and 13 Jbeta primers. Assay: immunoSEQ multiplex PCR; the TCRdb copy retains only in-frame clones and omits some. This table has approximately 290,000 clones, about four fifths appearing once. The specimen was PBMCs. The receptor set was obtained from a girl aged 2 to 9 in good health and CMV-seronegative.

This chain connects TRBV9 to TRBJ2-7; TRBD2 matches at 11 bases. This CDR3 has 13 amino acids. Germline values: CDR1 SGDLS, CDR2 YYNGEE. V shed 4 bases and J 10 bases; nucleotides not matched to a gene: 7. The CDR3 here is CASSYGTSGPQYF. The CDR3 DNA is TGTGCCAGCAGCTACGGGACTAGCGGACCTCAGTACTTC.

The CDR3 is CASSLGPSTGKYNSPLHF. The CDR3 nucleotides are TGTGCCAGCAGCTTGGGACCTTCCACAGGGAAGTATAATTCACCCCTCCACTTT. The rearrangement links TRBV5-4 to TRBJ1-6; D is possibly TRBD1 (6 bases). Germline-derived CDR1 and CDR2 are SGHNT and YYREEE (reference sequence). This CDR3 spans 18 amino acids. Trimming cost V 0 bases and J 4 bases, with 17 bases left between them.

This clone has only a few counts. The chain has TRBV28 and TRBJ2-1, with 7 positions matching TRBD2. V dropped 7 bases and J dropped 4; count of bases not matched to a gene: 7. The CDR3 has 14 amino acids. Per germline, CDR1 MDHEN and CDR2 SYDVKM. CDR3 sequence (DNA): TGTGCCAGCACAGGTGGGGGGGAATACAATGAGCAGTTCTTC. As protein: CASTGGGEYNEQFF. The entire variable domain, with the rest obtained from reference TRBV28 and TRBJ2-1, is as follows: DVKVTQSSRYLVKRTGEKVFLECVQDMDHENMFWYRQDPGLGLRLIYFSYDVKMKEKGDIPEGYSVSREKKERFSLILESASTNQTSMYLCASTGGGEYNEQFFGPGTRLTVL.

This clone was detected once. The rearrangement joins TRBV28 to TRBJ1-1, with no clear D. Germline V CDR1 and CDR2: MDHEN, SYDVKM. The CDR3 sequence is 14 residues long. Deletions cut 7 bases from V and 4 bases from J, with 16 bases between. The CDR3 DNA sequence: TGTGCCAGCACCACCCCGCCAGGCCGCACTGAAGCTTTCTTT. Translating it yields CASTTPPGRTEAFF.

The chain couples TRBV28 to TRBJ2-1; TRBD2 is a possible D gene (6 bases). Per germline, CDR1 MDHEN and CDR2 SYDVKM. Between the trimmed V and J ends, which lost 11 bases and 7 bases, there was a span of 21 bases. The CDR3 is made up of 14 amino acids. CDR3 DNA sequence: TGTGCCTCTCAGGGTCTAGCGAGAGTAAATGAGCAGTTCTTC. Protein: CASQGLARVNEQFF. Full variable domain (rest looked up from reference TRBV28 and TRBJ2-1): DVKVTQSSRYLVKRTGEKVFLECVQDMDHENMFWYRQDPGLGLRLIYFSYDVKMKEKGDIPEGYSVSREKKERFSLILESASTNQTSMYLCASQGLARVNEQFFGPGTRLTVL.

The V call is TRBV7-9, the J call TRBJ2-7; 8 positions agree with TRBD2. The CDR3 is 14 residues long. Germline-derived CDR1 and CDR2 are SEHNR and FQNEAQ (reference sequence). V was pared by 2 bases and J by 5 bases, with 5 bases of the junction left unmatched. CDR3 region: CASSLRGGRDEQYF. In DNA, the CDR3 is TGTGCCAGCAGCTTACGCGGGGGGCGGGACGAGCAGTACTTC.

The CDR3 bases are TGTGCCAGCAGTGCGCGCAGGGGATTGGACGAGCAGTACTTC. It specifies CASSARRGLDEQYF. The chain joins TRBV6-1 to TRBJ2-7, with a weak D call TRBD1 (6 bases). Per germline, CDR1 MNHNS and CDR2 SASEGT. This CDR3 is 14 amino acids long. Trimming stripped 4 bases from V and 5 bases from J, with 15 bases between.

The chain carries TRBV7-3 and TRBJ1-2; 7 nucleotides match TRBD1. In germline, CDR1 is SGHTA, CDR2 FQGTGA. The J segment lost 2 bases and the V segment lost 5 bases, leaving 8 bases of the junction unmatched. CDR3 size: 15 residues. The CDR3 bases are TGTGCCAGCAGCCCAACCGGGACAGCAAACTATGGCTACACCTTC. It yields the protein CASSPTGTANYGYTF.

The chain joins TRBV19 to TRBJ2-5; maybe TRBD1 (5 bases). CDR3 length equals 15 residues. Trimming removed 3 bases at V and 9 bases at J, with 20 bases between. The germline CDR1 and CDR2 sequences are LNHDA and SQIVND (reference sequence). This chain's CDR3 is CASSISGSRARAQYF. In DNA, the CDR3 is TGTGCCAGTAGTATTTCAGGCTCACGGGCCAGGGCCCAGTACTTC.

This clone was counted between two and nine times. This chain joins TRBV5-1 and TRBJ1-1; TRBD1 matches at 7 bases. The V gene end was trimmed by 1 base and the J gene end by 9 bases; junction bases not matched to a gene: 9. Germline CDR1 and CDR2: SGHRS and YFSETQ. This CDR3 region has 14 residues. This CDR3 reads CASSLQQGSPKAFF. The CDR3 DNA is TGCGCCAGCAGCTTGCAACAGGGGTCCCCTAAAGCTTTCTTT.

The genes are TRBV9 and TRBJ2-3; D not resolved. Trimming took 0 bases from V and 0 from J, leaving 11 bases between them. The CDR3 consists of 16 residues. Germline assignment: CDR1 SGDLS and CDR2 YYNGEE. The CDR3 sequence: CASSVGIASSTDTQYF. The DNA for the CDR3 is TGTGCCAGCAGCGTAGGCATAGCATCGAGCACAGATACGCAGTATTTT.

V usage is TRBV10-1 and J usage is TRBJ1-1; a weak D match, TRBD1 (5 bases). V was pared by 4 bases and J by 6 bases, with 21 bases between. This CDR3 has 16 amino acids. Germline CDR1 is WNHNN and CDR2 is SYGVQD (reference sequence). The CDR3 sequence: CASSGTSCSGGAEAFF. In DNA, the CDR3 is TGCGCCAGCAGTGGGACATCGTGTTCCGGTGGGGCTGAAGCTTTCTTT.

The V gene is TRBV6-4, the J gene TRBJ2-1; 8 bases are shared with TRBD2. This CDR3 comprises 15 residues. The J segment lost 5 bases and the V segment lost 3 bases, leaving 6 bases of the junction unmatched. The germline V gene has CDR1 MRHNA and CDR2 SNTAGT. CDR3 sequence: CASSESAGGNNEQFF. Written as DNA, the CDR3 is TGTGCCAGCAGTGAGTCGGCGGGGGGAAACAATGAGCAGTTCTTC.

This chain uses TRBV10-3 with TRBJ1-1; D gene uncertain. The CDR3 runs 12 residues. Looked up from germline, CDR1 is ENHRY and CDR2 is SYGVKD. V gave up 4 bases and J gave up 7 bases, with 10 bases separating them. The CDR3 sequence: CAISAEENEAFF. The CDR3 nucleotides read TGTGCCATCAGTGCGGAGGAGAATGAAGCTTTCTTT.

J is TRBJ2-3 and V is TRBV5-4; TRBD2 agrees at 8 bases. The V gene's germline CDR1 is SGHNT and CDR2 YYREEE (reference sequence). The CDR3 spans 15 residues. Trimming removed 2 bases from V and 3 bases from J; junction bases left unmatched: 5. The CDR3 sequence is CASSLLSGGTDTQYF. The DNA of the CDR3 is TGTGCCAGCAGCTTACTCAGCGGGGGAACAGATACGCAGTATTTT.

The chain links TRBV4-1 to TRBJ1-1; 7 bases map to TRBD1. J gave up 1 base and V 3 bases, and 5 bases lay outside the gene matches. The CDR3 length is 15 residues. Germline-derived CDR1 and CDR2 are MGHRA and YSYEKL. The CDR3 reads CASSQLGTANTEAFF. The CDR3 DNA follows: TGCGCCAGCAGCCAGTTAGGGACAGCGAACACTGAAGCTTTCTTT.

The rearrangement links TRBV5-1 to TRBJ1-2; TRBD1 matches 8 bases. CDR1 is SGHRS and CDR2 is YFSETQ in the germline V gene. The CDR3 spans 14 residues. V lost 2 bases and J lost 6; bases outside the gene matches: 6. In DNA form, the CDR3 reads TGCGCCAGCAGCTTAGTACAGGGGGGCAATGGCTACACCTTC. As protein: CASSLVQGGNGYTF.

CDR3 nucleotides: TGTGCCAGCAGTTACCTGAGACTAGCTTACAATGAGCAGTTCTTC. It translates to CASSYLRLAYNEQFF. This chain links TRBV6-5 with TRBJ2-1, with 7 bases that match TRBD2. V lost 2 bases and J lost 4; bases outside the gene matches: 5. CDR3 length: 15 amino acids. CDR1 and CDR2 from the germline V gene are MNHEY and SVGAGI.

A note on this clone: Additional DNA sequences in this sample encode the identical CDR3. V and J are TRBV6-5 and TRBJ2-7; 11 bases line up with TRBD1. This CDR3 comprises 13 residues. Germline CDR1 reads MNHEY; CDR2 reads SVGAGI. The trim removed 5 bases at V and 4 bases at J, leaving 1 base unmatched. The DNA of the CDR3 is TGTGCCAGCAGTCGGGACAGGGGGTACGAGCAGTACTTC. This codes for CASSRDRGYEQYF.

This clone occurred a few times. The CDR3 DNA reads as TGTGCTGCCGGGACAGAAGAGACCCAGTACTTC. This translates into CAAGTEETQYF. This chain uses TRBV30 with TRBJ2-5; TRBD1 aligns across 7 bases. This CDR3 spans 11 amino acids. The germline gives CDR1 GTSNPN, CDR2 SVGIG (reference sequence).

The chain couples TRBV2 to TRBJ1-6, with TRBD1 matching 8 bases. Trimming removed 1 base from V and 10 bases from J; junction bases left unmatched: 6. Germline CDR1 is SNHLY and CDR2 is FYNNEI. The CDR3 contains 15 residues. The CDR3 DNA sequence: TGTGCCAGCAGTGAAGGTCAGGGGGCGGCATCACCCCTCCACTTT. Translated, it gives CASSEGQGAASPLHF.